The 7 T cell receptor beta chains presented below share a single source sample, sequenced in a study of T cell changes during pregnancy in multiple sclerosis. The assay was immunoSEQ multiplex PCR, and TCRdb's table has in-frame clones only and misses some. Among around 95,000 clones, over 85% were seen once, and the ten largest hold around 1.7%. This specimen was peripheral blood, taken after pregnancy. These receptors all come from a female donor in good health, enrolled as a control in a pregnancy study.

This chain joins TRBV28 and TRBJ2-1; 9 bases are a match to TRBD1. The CDR3 extends over 13 amino acids. Germline V gene data show CDR1 as MDHEN and CDR2 as SYDVKM. After removal of 9 bases from V and 2 bases from J, the junction contained 2 bases not matched to a gene. The CDR3 loop reads CASGQGTYNEQFF. CDR3 bases: TGTGCCAGTGGACAGGGGACCTACAATGAGCAGTTCTTC.

The chain joins TRBV28 to TRBJ2-2; 8 nucleotides match TRBD1. V gave up 4 bases and J gave up 5 bases; unmatched junction bases: 9. This CDR3 has 16 amino acids. Germline CDR1 MDHEN, CDR2 SYDVKM. For the CDR3, the DNA is TGTGCCAGCAGTTCCCCCGGACAGGGATGGACCGGGGAGCTGTTTTTT. This codes for CASSSPGQGWTGELFF.

The chain combines TRBV14 with TRBJ2-3; 15 bases match TRBD2. Per germline, CDR1 SGHDN and CDR2 FVKESK. V lost 5 bases, J lost 5 bases, and 17 bases stayed unmatched. CDR3 length equals 20 residues. DNA for the CDR3: TGTGCCAGCAGCGCAATACCGGGACTAGCGGGAGGCCTGCGTGGAGATACGCAGTATTTT. Residues: CASSAIPGLAGGLRGDTQYF.

V and J are TRBV7-2 and TRBJ2-7; the match to TRBD2 covers 7 bases. V was clipped by 11 bases and J by 5 bases; unmatched bases: 15. CDR1 is SGHTA and CDR2 is FQGNSA in the germline V gene. CDR3 size: 14 residues. The CDR3 region is CAGGVGPSRDEQYF. In DNA form, the CDR3 reads TGTGCCGGGGGGGTAGGACCGAGCCGGGACGAGCAGTACTTC.

The V gene is TRBV9, the J gene TRBJ1-3, with D possibly TRBD1 on 5 matching bases. Germline V gene sequence: CDR1 SGDLS, CDR2 YYNGEE. V lost 4 bases, J lost 0 bases, and 14 bases lay in between. The CDR3 covers 16 residues. The CDR3 reads CASSQATAFSGNTIYF. The DNA of the CDR3 is TGTGCCAGCAGCCAAGCGACAGCTTTCTCTGGAAACACCATATATTTT. The full variable domain, its missing parts supplied by reference TRBV9 and TRBJ1-3, is DSGVTQTPKHLITATGQRVTLRCSPRSGDLSVYWYQQSLDQGLQFLIQYYNGEERAKGNILERFSAQQFPDLHSELNLSSLELGDSALYFCASSQATAFSGNTIYFGEGSWLTVV.

The chain couples TRBV2 to TRBJ1-3; 8 bases are shared with TRBD1. Germline loops: CDR1 SNHLY, CDR2 FYNNEI. This CDR3 is 15 amino acids long. J lost 3 bases, V lost 6 bases, and 7 bases had no gene match. The CDR3 DNA is TGTGCCAGCAGCGTAACGACAGGGGTTGGAAACACCATATATTTT. Residues: CASSVTTGVGNTIYF. Supplemented by reference TRBV2 and TRBJ1-3, the full variable domain reads EPEVTQTPSHQVTQMGQEVILRCVPISNHLYFYWYRQILGQKVEFLVSFYNNEISEKSEIFDDQFSVERPDGSNFTLKIRSTKLEDSAMYFCASSVTTGVGNTIYFGEGSWLTVV.

The CDR3 loop is CASSLSGGGGLNTEAFF. Written as DNA, the CDR3 is TGTGCCAGCAGTTTATCGGGGGGAGGGGGGCTAAACACTGAAGCTTTCTTT. The rearrangement links TRBV27 to TRBJ1-1; D possibly corresponds to TRBD1 (6 bases). Trimming removed 0 bases at V and 2 bases at J, with 16 bases between. The CDR3 loop spans 17 amino acids. Germline assignment: CDR1 MNHEY and CDR2 SMNVEV (reference sequence).